This passage covers 21 T cell receptor beta chains from one sample sequenced in a study of T cells in Graves' hyperthyroidism and ophthalmopathy. The source material, RNA transcripts, was used to amplify TCR beta CDR3 regions. HTBI primers were employed in a first-round RT-PCR of the TCR CDR3. TCRdb re-analysed the multiplex PCR reads in MiXCR, keeping a single row per CDR3 protein. The sample contains some 650,000 distinct CDR3 sequences, more than 15% of which appear only once. The sequencing sample was made of blood. The receptor source for this set is a woman between 40 and 50 years old with Graves' ophthalmopathy.

This clonotype was picked up many times. The gene calls are TRBV18 and TRBJ2-5; maybe TRBD2 (6 bases). The CDR3 consists of 15 residues. Trimming shortened V by 4 bases and J by 5 bases, and 17 bases separated the two germline ends. Germline values: CDR1 KGHSH, CDR2 LQKENI. CDR3 region: CASSRQGGGIETQYF. In DNA, the CDR3 is TGTGCCAGCTCACGTCAGGGTGGCGGGATCGAGACCCAGTACTTC. Filled out from reference TRBV18 and TRBJ2-5, the complete variable domain reads NAGVMQNPRHLVRRRGQEARLRCSPMKGHSHVYWYRQLPEEGLKFMVYLQKENIIDESGMPKERFSAEFPKEGPSILRIQQVVRGDSAAYFCASSRQGGGIETQYFGPGTRLLVL.

This clonotype was seen more than once but under ten times. V usage is TRBV28 and J usage is TRBJ1-5; TRBD1 matches 7 bases. Losses at the gene ends were 5 bases for V and 4 bases for J; bases not matched to a gene: 8. Germline CDR1 is MDHEN and CDR2 is SYDVKM. The CDR3 is 15 amino acids. The CDR3, as DNA: TGTGCCAGCAGTCCAGCAGGGGGAGGGAATCAGCCCCAGCATTTT. As protein: CASSPAGGGNQPQHF.

This clonotype was seen at least ten times. The chain is built from TRBV2 and TRBJ2-5; no clear D. V dropped 2 bases and J dropped 1 base, with 8 bases sitting between them. The CDR3 length is 14 residues. The V gene's germline CDR1 is SNHLY and CDR2 FYNNEI. The CDR3 region has the DNA TGTGCCAGCAGTGAACGCAGGCTCCAAGAGACCCAGTACTTC. It encodes CASSERRLQETQYF.

This clonotype was seen ten or more times. V and J are TRBV2 and TRBJ2-1; possible D gene TRBD1, 5 bases. This CDR3 comprises 14 residues. V was clipped by 3 bases and J by 5 bases, with 11 bases between them. In germline, CDR1 is SNHLY, CDR2 FYNNEI. The chain's CDR3 is CASSEESGHNEQFF. The CDR3 region has the DNA TGTGCCAGCAGTGAGGAGTCAGGGCACAATGAGCAGTTCTTC.

This clonotype was recorded at least ten times. The V and J genes are TRBV3-1 and TRBJ2-1; D unresolved. V dropped 1 base and J dropped 6 bases, with 13 bases sitting between them. Germline loops: CDR1 LGHDT, CDR2 YNNKEL (reference sequence). This CDR3 spans 15 amino acids. The CDR3: CASSQGYAPGNEQFF. In nucleotides, the CDR3 is TGTGCCAGCAGCCAAGGGTACGCTCCGGGCAATGAGCAGTTCTTC.

This clonotype was seen only once. Possible read error: a much larger clone is one base away. V gene TRBV2 combines with J gene TRBJ1-2; 8 bases fit TRBD1. This CDR3 is built from 14 residues. CDR1 is SNHLY and CDR2 is FYNNEI in the germline V gene. This CDR3 reads CASSRQGTSAGYAF. The CDR3 DNA reads as TGTGCCAGCAGTCGACAGGGGACTTCAGCTGGCTACGCCTTC. Full variable domain (outside the CDR3, taken from reference TRBV2 and TRBJ1-2): EPEVTQTPSHQVTQMGQEVILRCVPISNHLYFYWYRQILGQKVEFLVSFYNNEISEKSEIFDDQFSVERPDGSNFTLKIRSTKLEDSAMYFCASSRQGTSAGYAFGSGTRLTVV.

The chain has TRBV28 and TRBJ2-1; unclear D gene. Germline V gene data show CDR1 as MDHEN and CDR2 as SYDVKM. V lost 3 bases to trimming and J lost 1 base, with 7 bases between them. The CDR3 runs to 14 residues. The CDR3 nucleotides read TGTGCCAGCAGTTTTGGTGAGTCCTACAATGAGCAGTTCTTC. It is translated as CASSFGESYNEQFF.

The gene calls are TRBV11-1 and TRBJ2-1; D not resolved. From germline, CDR1 is SGHAT and CDR2 FQDESV (reference sequence). This CDR3 is built from 15 residues. V was cut by 3 bases and J by 2 bases, with 11 bases left in between. CDR3 coding DNA: TGTGCCAGCAGCTTGACGAGAAACCCCTACAATGAGCAGTTCTTC. Translation gives CASSLTRNPYNEQFF.

This clonotype was picked up many times. V is TRBV6-5 and J is TRBJ1-1; 9 nucleotides agree with TRBD1. Germline CDR1 reads MNHEY; CDR2 reads SVGAGI. CDR3 length: 15 amino acids. V lost 2 bases, J lost 5 bases, and 6 bases stayed unmatched. The CDR3 protein is CASSYTAGQGTEAFF. CDR3 coding DNA: TGTGCCAGCAGTTACACGGCCGGACAGGGGACTGAAGCTTTCTTT.

This sequence joins TRBV4-1 and TRBJ2-1, with TRBD2 identical over 9 bases. CDR1 is MGHRA and CDR2 is YSYEKL in the germline V gene. The CDR3 contains 16 residues. V lost 0 bases to trimming and J lost 9 bases; unmatched junction nucleotides: 9. The CDR3 bases are TGCGCCAGCAGCCAAGAGGCTAGCGGGGCCGCGGGTGAGCAGTTCTTC. This codes for CASSQEASGAAGEQFF.

This clonotype appeared many times. The rearrangement uses TRBV20-1 and TRBJ1-1; no definite D call. V gave up 5 bases and J gave up 4 bases, with 11 bases separating them. Germline CDR1 and CDR2: DFQATT and SNEGSKA (reference sequence). The CDR3 covers 12 residues. Here the CDR3 reads CSAGWTVTEAFF. CDR3 nucleotides: TGCAGTGCTGGGTGGACGGTCACTGAAGCTTTCTTT.

This clonotype was picked up many times. This chain connects TRBV11-2 to TRBJ2-5; TRBD1 matches 8 bases. Per the germline V gene, CDR1 is SGHAT and CDR2 is FQNNGV. The V segment lost 6 bases and the J segment 4 bases; nucleotides outside the gene matches: 10. The CDR3 has 15 amino acids. CDR3: CASRSYRGIGETQYF. The CDR3 DNA follows: TGTGCCAGCAGGTCCTACAGGGGGATAGGAGAGACCCAGTACTTC.

This clonotype was seen more than once but under ten times. Its ends do not fully match the called genes, so a read error is possible. The chain carries TRBV11-2 and TRBJ2-3, with 14 nucleotides matching TRBD2. Germline V gene data show CDR1 as SGHAT and CDR2 as FQNNGV. The CDR3 extends over 15 amino acids. CDR3 protein: CASSSRGLAGDKQYF. CDR3 DNA: TGTGCCAGCTCTAGCCGGGGACTAGCGGGAGATAAGCAGTATTTT. Full variable domain (remainder filled in from reference TRBV11-2 and TRBJ2-3): EAGVAQSPRYKIIEKRQSVAFWCNPISGHATLYWYQQILGQGPKLLIQFQNNGVVDDSQLPKDRFSAERLKGVDSTLKIQPAKLEDSAVYLCASSSRGLAGDKQYFGPGTRLTVL.

The chain recombines TRBV5-1 with TRBJ2-2; perhaps TRBD1 as D (7 bases). Between the trimmed V and J ends, which lost 2 bases and 7 bases, there was a span of 15 bases. Germline CDR1 is SGHRS and CDR2 is YFSETQ. The CDR3 runs 15 residues. DNA of the CDR3: TGCGCCAGCAGCTTTGGAGGGGGCGACGGCGGGGAGCTGTTTTTT. Protein product: CASSFGGGDGGELFF.

This clonotype was detected many times. The chain carries TRBV3-1 and TRBJ2-5; TRBD2 agrees at 11 bases. Germline trimming cut 8 bases from V and 1 base from J; bases unmatched to any gene: 6. The CDR3 sequence is 15 residues long. Germline loops: CDR1 LGHDT, CDR2 YNNKEL (reference sequence). In DNA, the CDR3 is TGTGCCAGCGTCAGAGGGACTAGCGGCCAAGAGACCCAGTACTTC. Protein sequence: CASVRGTSGQETQYF.

The chain combines TRBV20-1 with TRBJ1-5; 7 nucleotides line up with TRBD1. The V and J ends lost 6 bases and 7 bases, in that order; junction bases with no gene match: 9. Germline CDR1 and CDR2: DFQATT and SNEGSKA (reference sequence). This CDR3 contains 13 residues. Here the CDR3 DNA reads TGCAGTGCGATTACAGGGGTTGTACAGCCCCAGCATTTT. Residues: CSAITGVVQPQHF.

Ten or more counts support this clonotype. The rearrangement uses TRBV18 and TRBJ1-1, with TRBD1 as a possible D gene (5 bases). The CDR3 extends over 16 amino acids. The germline V gene encodes CDR1 KGHSH and CDR2 LQKENI. Trimming pared 8 bases from V and 0 bases from J, leaving 19 bases between. CDR3 amino acids: CASAHAGGYVNTEAFF. CDR3 sequence (DNA): TGTGCCAGCGCTCACGCGGGGGGGTATGTGAACACTGAAGCTTTCTTT.

This sequence joins TRBV7-9 and TRBJ2-1; D not certain. This CDR3 is built from 14 residues. Germline V gene sequence: CDR1 SEHNR, CDR2 FQNEAQ (reference sequence). V lost 5 bases, J lost 0 bases, and 8 bases lay in between. In DNA, the CDR3 is TGTGCCAGCAGCAATACGGCCTCCTACAATGAGCAGTTCTTC. Translation: CASSNTASYNEQFF.

This clonotype was counted ten times or more. This chain connects TRBV3-1 to TRBJ2-1; D is perhaps TRBD1 (5 bases). The V gene's germline CDR1 is LGHDT and CDR2 YNNKEL (reference sequence). The CDR3 length is 15 residues. V was pared by 4 bases and J by 2 bases, with 12 bases between. Here the CDR3 reads CASSRRQSPYNEQFF. CDR3 nucleotides: TGTGCCAGCAGCCGACGACAGTCCCCCTACAATGAGCAGTTCTTC.

This clonotype appeared many times. V gene TRBV7-9 combines with J gene TRBJ1-1, with a tentative D call TRBD1 (5 bases). Germline CDR1 SEHNR, CDR2 FQNEAQ (reference sequence). Trimming removed 0 bases at V and 4 bases at J, with 12 bases between. The CDR3 totals 15 residues. In nucleotides, the CDR3 is TGTGCCAGCAGCTTAGCATCGGAGGGGCTCACTGAAGCTTTCTTT. This gives the protein CASSLASEGLTEAFF.

This clonotype was observed a few times. The chain couples TRBV20-1 to TRBJ2-7; 12 nucleotides align to TRBD2. This CDR3 has 17 amino acids. The V gene end was trimmed by 1 base and the J gene end by 1 base; junction bases not matched to a gene: 8. CDR1 and CDR2 (germline): DFQATT, SNEGSKA (reference sequence). CDR3 in amino acids: CSARGLAGVSVSYEQYF. DNA for the CDR3: TGCAGTGCTAGAGGACTAGCGGGAGTATCCGTTTCCTACGAGCAGTACTTC.